This record covers a single TCR beta chain. The antigen remains undetermined. V lost 5 bases to trimming and J lost 1 base, with 12 bases between them. There are 15 residues in the CDR3. Germline CDR1 is SGHNT and CDR2 is YENEEA. Described treatment: around 19 received Ad26.COV2.S at low or high dose, single or two shots; a few received placebo; per-sample allocation not given. Sampling took place 63 days after the first vaccine or placebo injection. Vaccination used an Ad26 vector expressing Wuhan-strain SARS-CoV-2 spike. Clones were read by immunoSEQ multiplex PCR, and TCRdb kept only the in-frame ones, dropping some. Here the sample spans fewer than 400,000 clones, approximately 80% being singletons. These data come from a study of Ad26.COV2.S vaccination and SARS-CoV-2 variants. Study information: Each vaccinee took Ad26.COV2.S intramuscularly, once or twice 56 days apart. Findings and caveats of the study: Vaccine and placebo groups showed comparable non-spike TCR breadth.

The chain joins TRBV11-3 to TRBJ1-3; no clear D. The sequencing used peripheral blood, collected in a trial of Ad26.COV2.S vaccine versus placebo. The clonotype was recovered from a person between 18 and 65 years old who received the Ad26.COV2.S COVID-19 vaccine or a placebo. The CDR3 spells CASSATSASGNTIYF. In DNA form, the CDR3 reads TGTGCCAGCAGCGCCACGAGCGCGTCTGGAAACACCATATATTTT. The full variable domain, in which reference TRBV11-3 and TRBJ1-3 provide the parts outside the CDR3, is EAGVVQSPRYKIIEKKQPVAFWCNPISGHNTLYWYLQNLGQGPELLIRYENEEAVDDSQLPKDRFSAERLKGVDSTLKIQPAELGDSAVYLCASSATSASGNTIYFGEGSWLTVV.